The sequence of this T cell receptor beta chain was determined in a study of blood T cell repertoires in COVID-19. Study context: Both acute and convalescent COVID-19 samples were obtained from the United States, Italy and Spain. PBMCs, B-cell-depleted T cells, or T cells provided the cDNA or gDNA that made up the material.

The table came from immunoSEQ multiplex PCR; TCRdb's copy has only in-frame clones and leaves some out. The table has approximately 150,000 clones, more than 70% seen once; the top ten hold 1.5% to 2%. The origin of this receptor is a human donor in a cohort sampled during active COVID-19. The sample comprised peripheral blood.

The CDR3 DNA reads TGTGCCAGCAGCTTACCCATATGGAGATCTGGGGCCAACGTCCTGACTTTC. This sequence encodes CASSLPIWRSGANVLTF. The chain joins TRBV7-3 to TRBJ2-6; no clear D gene. The CDR3 loop spans 17 amino acids. The V and J ends lost 2 bases and 1 base respectively, with 12 bases between them. CDR1 is SGHTA and CDR2 is FQGTGA in the germline V gene.